This T cell receptor (beta chain) is drawn from a study of T cells in Graves' hyperthyroidism and ophthalmopathy. Study details: At initial diagnosis, before any treatment had begun, peripheral blood was obtained.

Study observations and caveats: Blood also showed most of the thyroid clonotypes that were expanded above 0.001. Progression to ophthalmopathy was predicted a median of approximately seven months early.

This clonotype was observed many times. Its specificity is unknown. RNA transcripts provided the source from which TCR beta CDR3 regions were amplified. The TCR CDR3 first-round RT-PCR relied on the HTBI primer set. TCRdb re-analysed the multiplex PCR reads in MiXCR, keeping a single row per CDR3 protein. The data contain about 610,000 distinct CDR3 sequences, roughly 14% of them singletons. Ophthalmopathy cases met thresholds of Clinical Activity Score at least 3, NOSPECS grade at least 4 and duration under 3 months. Germline CDR1 is MNHEY and CDR2 is SVGEGT. The CDR3 totals 13 residues. Deletions cut 6 bases from V and 5 bases from J, with 13 bases between.

This TCR came from a woman aged 40 to 50 with Graves' ophthalmopathy. The chain joins TRBV6-2 or TRBV6-3 to TRBJ1-1; D perhaps matches TRBD1 (6 bases). Input material: blood. The CDR3 reads CASRAGTQTEAFF. The DNA for the CDR3 is TGTGCCAGCAGGGCCGGGACACAGACTGAAGCTTTCTTT.